This paragraph covers one TCR beta chain sequence. No antigen is known for it. No base-level quality is on record; no much larger clone is a single base apart. V gives up 8 bases and J gives up 6 bases, and the segment between their germline ends measures 10 bases. The CDR3 covers 12 residues, taking in both the cysteine and the phenylalanine. The sequence is cut down to CDR3 DNA, 36 bases in frame from base 1. The germline V gene gives CDR1 as MGHRA and CDR2 as YSYEKL. The data originate from a study of blood T cell repertoires in COVID-19 (TCRdb year 2020). With regard to the full study: Samples covering the acute and convalescent phases of COVID-19 were provided by collaborators in the United States, Italy and Spain. The material from the prospective study consisted of cDNA or gDNA derived from T cells, B-cell-depleted T cells, or PBMCs. Subjects who had been exposed to COVID-19, were actively infected with it, or had recovered from it provided the deeply sampled blood TCRbeta repertoires that made up the dataset. The repertoires were made available in a free public database intended to serve as a resource for research on the immune response to SARS-CoV-2. Samples were obtained from the ongoing ImmuneRACE study (first 160 participants) and from 1,200 or so subjects provided by 6 global collaborators. The sample metadata nearly always contained a de-identified subject ID, COVID-19 status, age in years and sex. Where HLA class I and class II types were available, the types were taken from metadata supplied by the sample provider, not from assay-based typing. Broader findings and caveats from the paper: The amount of clinical and demographic metadata varied by source and participant and was provided uncurated.

TCRbeta CDR3 regions were amplified from genomic DNA by means of the immunoSEQ Assay, a bias-controlled multiplex PCR. The study's processing was this. The number of nucleated cells in each sample was estimated from the amplification of reference gene primers within the assay. Sequence reads were collapsed and filtered to measure the absolute abundance of every unique TCRbeta CDR3 rearrangement. For each sample, productive Simpson clonality was calculated as the square root of Simpson's diversity index across productive rearrangements. TCRdb re-hosts the immuneACCESS table, in-frame sequences only. Its copies lack some clones; in the studies checked, an unresolved V gene accounts for under half of them, and the cause for the rest is not known. The V and J calls and clone size are taken from that table; D and trimming were inferred from the DNA. The sample records some 81,000 clones, about 95% of which are singletons. The ten biggest clones cover approximately 4.2% of the sample.

Each collaborating institution followed its own protocols to collect whole blood in K2EDTA tubes. For TCRbeta analysis, collaborator samples were shipped as frozen whole blood, as isolated PBMCs, or as DNA extracted from either sample type. The TCR sequence derives from a human donor with active COVID-19. The donor label of this sample is uncertain. The sample comprised peripheral blood. The sequence is built from TRBV4-1 and TRBJ2-2; TRBD2 could be the D gene, as 5 bases match. At the DNA level, the sequence is TGCGCCAGCGGTTCCGGGGCCGGGGAGCTGTTTTTT. This yields the protein CASGSGAGELFF.